These T cell receptor beta chains were read from a single sample in a study of blood T cell repertoires in COVID-19. Here immunoSEQ multiplex PCR was the method, and the copy in TCRdb shows in-frame clones only, minus some. The table includes more than 150,000 clones, 84% detected once. Sequenced sample: peripheral blood. All receptors derive from a man aged 18-30 years with active or convalescent COVID-19. Both conserved end residues are part of each CDR3. Each record gives: CDR3 protein, clone size, J gene, D gene, V gene. A D gene is named only where the DNA matches it firmly. Clone size, where shown, is once, few, many, or a class for clones that have expanded.

CASSWTFGTGGDTIYF	.	TRBJ1-3	TRBD1	TRBV5-5
CAWCETGKETQYF	.	TRBJ2-5	TRBD1	TRBV30
CASSSRLADYYTGELFF	.	TRBJ2-2	TRBD2	TRBV27
CASSYRDRSYEQYF	.	TRBJ2-7	TRBD1	TRBV10-2
CASTTNRVGNQPQHF	few	TRBJ1-5	.	TRBV28
CASKGTGGYGYTF	.	TRBJ1-2	TRBD1	TRBV12-3/TRBV12-4
CAIRASDRGGGTEAFF	.	TRBJ1-1	TRBD1	TRBV10-3
CASGLDRYSGNTIYF	.	TRBJ1-3	.	TRBV12-5
CAWSPGQGADEQYF	.	TRBJ2-7	TRBD1	TRBV30
CASSFIGTSSPLHF	.	TRBJ1-6	.	TRBV7-2
CASSPTNSPLHF	.	TRBJ1-6	.	TRBV18
CATLAGGSYNEQFF	once	TRBJ2-1	TRBD2	TRBV19
CSVEDRQITSTDTQYF	.	TRBJ2-3	.	TRBV29-1
CASSEAWTGSQPQHF	.	TRBJ1-5	TRBD1	TRBV6-1
CASSPGQGNQPQHF	.	TRBJ1-5	TRBD1	TRBV5-8
CASSHYGTSGSRTDTQYF	.	TRBJ2-3	TRBD2	TRBV3-1/TRBV3-2
CASRYASPGQPQHF	.	TRBJ1-5	.	TRBV19
CASSPRTGGAFF	.	TRBJ1-1	TRBD1	TRBV27
CASSLDRDAYGYTF	.	TRBJ1-2	.	TRBV5-1
CASSRRGADTQYF	.	TRBJ2-3	.	TRBV27
CATTRGGAQETQYF	.	TRBJ2-5	.	TRBV19
CASSSRVNGQPQHF	.	TRBJ1-5	.	TRBV7-6
CASSERQVNTEAFF	.	TRBJ1-1	.	TRBV6-1
CASSKIRVTNTGELFF	.	TRBJ2-2	.	TRBV7-2
CASTRGVGTDTQYF	.	TRBJ2-3	.	TRBV10-3
CASSFQGGNYGYTF	.	TRBJ1-2	.	TRBV7-9
CASSFRQGRNTEAFF	.	TRBJ1-1	TRBD1	TRBV27
CASSLRLAGYNEQFF	.	TRBJ2-1	TRBD2	TRBV9
CASSKGKARDMGPNYGYTF	few	TRBJ1-2	.	TRBV21-1
CASTFDRTGELFF	.	TRBJ2-2	.	TRBV10-2
CASSPTQGPYYEQYF	.	TRBJ2-7	.	TRBV4-1
CASSLVVGQGNEKLFF	.	TRBJ1-4	.	TRBV7-9
CASSSPGHNSPLHF	.	TRBJ1-6	.	TRBV5-4